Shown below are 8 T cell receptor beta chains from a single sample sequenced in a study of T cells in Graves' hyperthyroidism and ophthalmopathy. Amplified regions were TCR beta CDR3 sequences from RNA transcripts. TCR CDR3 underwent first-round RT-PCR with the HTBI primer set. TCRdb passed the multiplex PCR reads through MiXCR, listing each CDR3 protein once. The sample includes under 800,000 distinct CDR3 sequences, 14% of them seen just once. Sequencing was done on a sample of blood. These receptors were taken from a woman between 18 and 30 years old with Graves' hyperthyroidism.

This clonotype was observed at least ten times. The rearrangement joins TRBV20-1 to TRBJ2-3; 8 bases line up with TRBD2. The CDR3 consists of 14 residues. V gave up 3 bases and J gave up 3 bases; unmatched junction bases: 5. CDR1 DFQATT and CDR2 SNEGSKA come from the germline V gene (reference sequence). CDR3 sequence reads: CSARSREGTDTQYF. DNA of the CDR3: TGCAGTGCTAGGTCCCGGGAGGGTACAGATACGCAGTATTTT.

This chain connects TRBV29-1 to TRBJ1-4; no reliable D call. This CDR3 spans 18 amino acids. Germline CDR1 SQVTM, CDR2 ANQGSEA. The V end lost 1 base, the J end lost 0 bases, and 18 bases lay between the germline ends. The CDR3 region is CSVEVEYNSATTNEKLFF. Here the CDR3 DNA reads TGCAGCGTTGAAGTGGAGTATAACAGCGCTACAACTAATGAAAAACTGTTTTTT.

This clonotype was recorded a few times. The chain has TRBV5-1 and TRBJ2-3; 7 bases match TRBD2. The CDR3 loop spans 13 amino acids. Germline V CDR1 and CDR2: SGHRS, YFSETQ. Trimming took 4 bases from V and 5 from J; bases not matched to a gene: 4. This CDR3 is CASSIAGEDTQYF. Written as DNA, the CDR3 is TGCGCCAGCAGCATTGCGGGAGAAGATACGCAGTATTTT.

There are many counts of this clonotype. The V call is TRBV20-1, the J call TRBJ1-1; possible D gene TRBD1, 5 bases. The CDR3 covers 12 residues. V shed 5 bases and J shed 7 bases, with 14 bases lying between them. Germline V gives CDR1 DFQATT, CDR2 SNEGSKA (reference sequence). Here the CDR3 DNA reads TGCAGTGCTCGGCTGGGACCCTATGAAGCTTTCTTT. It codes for CSARLGPYEAFF.

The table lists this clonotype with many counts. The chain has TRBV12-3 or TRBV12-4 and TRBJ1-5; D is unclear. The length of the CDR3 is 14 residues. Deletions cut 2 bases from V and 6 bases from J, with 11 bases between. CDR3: CASSLRGGGQPQHF. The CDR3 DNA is TGTGCCAGCAGTTTACGGGGTGGAGGTCAGCCCCAGCATTTT.

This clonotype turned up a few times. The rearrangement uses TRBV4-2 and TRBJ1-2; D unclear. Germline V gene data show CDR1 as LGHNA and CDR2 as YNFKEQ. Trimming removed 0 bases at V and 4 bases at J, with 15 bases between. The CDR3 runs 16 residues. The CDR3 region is CASSQEADLGPYGYTF. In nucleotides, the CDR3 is TGTGCCAGCAGCCAAGAAGCGGACCTCGGGCCCTATGGCTACACCTTC.

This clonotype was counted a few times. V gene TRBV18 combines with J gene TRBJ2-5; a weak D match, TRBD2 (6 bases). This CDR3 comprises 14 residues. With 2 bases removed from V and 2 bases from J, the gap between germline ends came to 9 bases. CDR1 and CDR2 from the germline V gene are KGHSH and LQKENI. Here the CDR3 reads CASSPAGSQETQYF. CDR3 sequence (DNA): TGTGCCAGCTCACCAGCGGGGAGTCAAGAGACCCAGTACTTC. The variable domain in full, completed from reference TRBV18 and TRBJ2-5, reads NAGVMQNPRHLVRRRGQEARLRCSPMKGHSHVYWYRQLPEEGLKFMVYLQKENIIDESGMPKERFSAEFPKEGPSILRIQQVVRGDSAAYFCASSPAGSQETQYFGPGTRLLVL.

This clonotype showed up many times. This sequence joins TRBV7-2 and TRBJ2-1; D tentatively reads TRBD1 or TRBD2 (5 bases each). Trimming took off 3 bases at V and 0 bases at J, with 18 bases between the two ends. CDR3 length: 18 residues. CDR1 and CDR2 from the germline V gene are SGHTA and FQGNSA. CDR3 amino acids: CASSLRGPQQYSYNEQFF. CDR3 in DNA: TGTGCCAGCAGCTTGAGGGGCCCACAACAGTACTCCTACAATGAGCAGTTCTTC.